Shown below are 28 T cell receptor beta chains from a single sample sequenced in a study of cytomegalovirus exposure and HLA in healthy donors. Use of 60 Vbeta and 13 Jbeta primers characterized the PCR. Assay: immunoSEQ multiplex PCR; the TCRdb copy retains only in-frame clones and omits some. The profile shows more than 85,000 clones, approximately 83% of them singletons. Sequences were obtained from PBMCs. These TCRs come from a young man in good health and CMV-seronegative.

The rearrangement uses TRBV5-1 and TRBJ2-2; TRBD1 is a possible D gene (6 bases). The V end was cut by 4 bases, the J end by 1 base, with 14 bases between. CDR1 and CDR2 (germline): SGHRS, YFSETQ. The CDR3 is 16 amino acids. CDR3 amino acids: CASSGRTVQNTGELFF. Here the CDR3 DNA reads TGCGCCAGCAGCGGACGGACAGTTCAGAACACCGGGGAGCTGTTTTTT.

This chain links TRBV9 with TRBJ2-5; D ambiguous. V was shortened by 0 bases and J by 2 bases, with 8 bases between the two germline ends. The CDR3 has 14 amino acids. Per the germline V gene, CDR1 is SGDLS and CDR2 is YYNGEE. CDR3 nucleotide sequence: TGTGCCAGCAGCGTAGGCTGGGCACAAGAGACCCAGTACTTC. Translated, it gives CASSVGWAQETQYF.

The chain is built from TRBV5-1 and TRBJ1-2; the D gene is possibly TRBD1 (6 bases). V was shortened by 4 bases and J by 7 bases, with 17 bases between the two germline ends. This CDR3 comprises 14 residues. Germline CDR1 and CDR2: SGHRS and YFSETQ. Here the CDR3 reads CASSQEDRTSGYTF. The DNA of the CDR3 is TGCGCCAGCAGCCAAGAAGACAGGACGAGTGGCTACACCTTC.

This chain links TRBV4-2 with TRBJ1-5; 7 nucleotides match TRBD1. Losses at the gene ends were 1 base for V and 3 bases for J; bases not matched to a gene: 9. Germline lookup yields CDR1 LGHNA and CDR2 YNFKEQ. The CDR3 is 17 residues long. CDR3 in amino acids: CASSQVLQQGNNQPQHF. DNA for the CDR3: TGTGCCAGCAGCCAAGTTCTCCAACAGGGGAACAATCAGCCCCAGCATTTT.

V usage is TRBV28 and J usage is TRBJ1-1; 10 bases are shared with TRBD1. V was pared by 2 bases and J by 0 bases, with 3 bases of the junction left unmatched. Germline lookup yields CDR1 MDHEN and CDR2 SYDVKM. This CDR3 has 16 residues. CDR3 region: CASSLPGTGVNTEAFF. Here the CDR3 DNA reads TGTGCCAGCAGTTTACCCGGGACAGGGGTGAACACTGAAGCTTTCTTT.

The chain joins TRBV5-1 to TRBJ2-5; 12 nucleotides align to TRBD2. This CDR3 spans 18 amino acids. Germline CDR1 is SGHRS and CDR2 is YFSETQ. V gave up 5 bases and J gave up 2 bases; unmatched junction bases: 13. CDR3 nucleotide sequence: TGCGCCAGCAGTCTGCAAAGGACTAGCGGGATGAAACAAGAGACCCAGTACTTC. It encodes CASSLQRTSGMKQETQYF.

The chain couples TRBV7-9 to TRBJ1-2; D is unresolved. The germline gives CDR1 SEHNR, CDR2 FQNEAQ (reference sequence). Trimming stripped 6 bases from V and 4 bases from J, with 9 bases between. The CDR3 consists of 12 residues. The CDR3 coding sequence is TGTGCCAGCAGTTATGACATCTATGGCTACACCTTC. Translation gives CASSYDIYGYTF.

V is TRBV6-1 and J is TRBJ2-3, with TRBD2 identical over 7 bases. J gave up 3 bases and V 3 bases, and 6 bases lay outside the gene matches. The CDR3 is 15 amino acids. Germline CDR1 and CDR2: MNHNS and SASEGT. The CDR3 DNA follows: TGTGCCAGCAGTGAGGCGGGAGACGGGACAGATACGCAGTATTTT. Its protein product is CASSEAGDGTDTQYF.

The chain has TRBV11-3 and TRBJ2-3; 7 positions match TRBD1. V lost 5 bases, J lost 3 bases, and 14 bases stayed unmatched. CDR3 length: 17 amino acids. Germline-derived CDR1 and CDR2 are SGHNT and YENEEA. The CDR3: CASSPRQGTWRTDTQYF. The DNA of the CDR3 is TGTGCCAGCAGCCCGCGACAGGGTACGTGGAGGACAGATACGCAGTATTTT.

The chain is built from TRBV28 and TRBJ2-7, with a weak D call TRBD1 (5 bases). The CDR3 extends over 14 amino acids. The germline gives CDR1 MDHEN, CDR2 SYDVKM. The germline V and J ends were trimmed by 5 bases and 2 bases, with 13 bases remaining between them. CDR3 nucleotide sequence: TGTGCCAGCAGTCCCCACAGGACCCCCTACGAGCAGTACTTC. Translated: CASSPHRTPYEQYF.

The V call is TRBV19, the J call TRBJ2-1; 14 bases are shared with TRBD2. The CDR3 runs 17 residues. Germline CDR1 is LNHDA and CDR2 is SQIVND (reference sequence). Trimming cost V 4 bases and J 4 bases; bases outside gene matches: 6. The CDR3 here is CASSRLAGGNKYNEQFF. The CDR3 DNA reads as TGTGCCAGTAGTAGACTAGCGGGAGGGAACAAGTACAATGAGCAGTTCTTC. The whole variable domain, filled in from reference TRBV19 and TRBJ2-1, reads DGGITQSPKYLFRKEGQNVTLSCEQNLNHDAMYWYRQDPGQGLRLIYYSQIVNDFQKGDIAEGYSVSREKKESFPLTVTSAQKNPTAFYLCASSRLAGGNKYNEQFFGPGTRLTVL.

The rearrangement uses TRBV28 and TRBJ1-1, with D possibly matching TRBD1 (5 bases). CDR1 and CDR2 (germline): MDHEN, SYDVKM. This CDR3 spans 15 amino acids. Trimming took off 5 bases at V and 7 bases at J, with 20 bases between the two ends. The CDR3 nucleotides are TGTGCCAGCAGTCCCCTAGGGGCCCCCGGGCTTGAAGCTTTCTTT. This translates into CASSPLGAPGLEAFF.

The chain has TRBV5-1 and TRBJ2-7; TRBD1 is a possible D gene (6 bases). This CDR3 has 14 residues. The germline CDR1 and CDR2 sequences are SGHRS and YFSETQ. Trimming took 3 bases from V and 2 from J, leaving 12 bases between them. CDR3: CASSSSTGPYEQYF. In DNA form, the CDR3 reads TGCGCCAGCAGCTCGTCGACAGGCCCCTACGAGCAGTACTTC.

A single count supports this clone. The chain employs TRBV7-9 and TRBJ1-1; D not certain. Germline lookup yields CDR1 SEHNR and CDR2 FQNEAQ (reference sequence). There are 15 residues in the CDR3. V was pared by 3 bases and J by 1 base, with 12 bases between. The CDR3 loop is CASSLRGLKNTEAFF. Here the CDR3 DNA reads TGTGCCAGCAGCTTGAGAGGGCTCAAGAACACTGAAGCTTTCTTT. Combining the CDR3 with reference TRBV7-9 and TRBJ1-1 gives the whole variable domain DTGVSQNPRHKITKRGQNVTFRCDPISEHNRLYWYRQTLGQGPEFLTYFQNEAQLEKSRLLSDRFSAERPKGSFSTLEIQRTEQGDSAMYLCASSLRGLKNTEAFFGQGTRLTVV.

The CDR3 DNA reads as TGCAGCGTTGAAGGACAGCTCCGAAACACTGAAGCTTTCTTT. Residues: CSVEGQLRNTEAFF. The chain uses TRBV29-1 and TRBJ1-1, with a possible D match to TRBD1 (5 bases). Trimming removed 1 base from V and 2 bases from J, with 11 bases in between. Looked up from germline, CDR1 is SQVTM and CDR2 is ANQGSEA. The CDR3 is 14 residues long.

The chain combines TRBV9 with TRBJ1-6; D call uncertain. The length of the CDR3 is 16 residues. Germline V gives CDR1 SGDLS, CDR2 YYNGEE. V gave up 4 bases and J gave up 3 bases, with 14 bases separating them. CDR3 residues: CASSPRSSHYNSPLHF. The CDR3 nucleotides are TGTGCCAGCAGCCCGAGATCCTCCCACTATAATTCACCCCTCCACTTT.

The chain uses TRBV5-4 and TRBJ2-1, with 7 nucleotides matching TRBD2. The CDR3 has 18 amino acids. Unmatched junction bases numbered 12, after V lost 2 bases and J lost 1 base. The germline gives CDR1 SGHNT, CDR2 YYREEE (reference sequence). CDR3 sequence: CASSLRRDLAASYNEQFF. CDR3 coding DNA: TGTGCCAGCAGCTTACGGCGGGACCTAGCGGCTTCCTACAATGAGCAGTTCTTC.

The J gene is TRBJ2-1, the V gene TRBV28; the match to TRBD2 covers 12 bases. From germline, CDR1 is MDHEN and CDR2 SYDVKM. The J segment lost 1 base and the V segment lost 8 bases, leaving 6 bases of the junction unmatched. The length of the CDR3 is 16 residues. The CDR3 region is CASGGLAGGSYNEQFF. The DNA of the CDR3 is TGTGCCAGCGGAGGGCTAGCGGGAGGGTCCTACAATGAGCAGTTCTTC.

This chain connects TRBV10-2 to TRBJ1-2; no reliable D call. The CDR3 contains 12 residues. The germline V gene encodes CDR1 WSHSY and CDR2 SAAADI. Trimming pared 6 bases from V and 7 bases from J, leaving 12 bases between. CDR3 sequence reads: CASRAITSGYTF. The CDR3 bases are TGCGCCAGCAGAGCGATAACGAGTGGCTACACCTTC.

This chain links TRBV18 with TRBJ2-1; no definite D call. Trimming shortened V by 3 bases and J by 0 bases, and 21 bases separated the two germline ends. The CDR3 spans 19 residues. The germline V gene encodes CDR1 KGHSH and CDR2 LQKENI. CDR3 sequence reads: CASSPPSTLGASSYNEQFF. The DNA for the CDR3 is TGTGCCAGCTCACCCCCTAGTACCCTAGGCGCAAGCTCCTACAATGAGCAGTTCTTC. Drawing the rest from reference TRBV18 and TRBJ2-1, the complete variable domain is NAGVMQNPRHLVRRRGQEARLRCSPMKGHSHVYWYRQLPEEGLKFMVYLQKENIIDESGMPKERFSAEFPKEGPSILRIQQVVRGDSAAYFCASSPPSTLGASSYNEQFFGPGTRLTVL.

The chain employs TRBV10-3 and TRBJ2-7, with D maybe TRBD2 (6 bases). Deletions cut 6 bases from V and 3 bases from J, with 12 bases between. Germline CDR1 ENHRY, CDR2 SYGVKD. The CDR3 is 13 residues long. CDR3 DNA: TGTGCCATCAGCGCCGGGACTTACTACGAGCAGTACTTC. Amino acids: CAISAGTYYEQYF.

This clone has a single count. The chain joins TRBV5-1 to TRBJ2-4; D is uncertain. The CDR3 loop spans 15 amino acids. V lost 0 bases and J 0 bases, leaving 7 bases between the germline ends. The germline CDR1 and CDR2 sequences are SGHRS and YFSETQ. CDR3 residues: CASSLDQVAKNIQYF. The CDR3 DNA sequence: TGCGCCAGCAGCTTGGATCAGGTAGCCAAAAACATTCAGTACTTC. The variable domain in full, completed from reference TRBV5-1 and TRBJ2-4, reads KAGVTQTPRYLIKTRGQQVTLSCSPISGHRSVSWYQQTPGQGLQFLFEYFSETQRNKGNFPGRFSGRQFSNSRSEMNVSTLELGDSALYLCASSLDQVAKNIQYFGAGTRLSVL.

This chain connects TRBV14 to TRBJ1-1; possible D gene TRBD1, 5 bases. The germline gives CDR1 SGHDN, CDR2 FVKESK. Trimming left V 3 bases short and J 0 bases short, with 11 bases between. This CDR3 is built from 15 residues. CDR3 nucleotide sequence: TGTGCCAGCAGCCAGACAGCCAGCATGAACACTGAAGCTTTCTTT. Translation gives CASSQTASMNTEAFF. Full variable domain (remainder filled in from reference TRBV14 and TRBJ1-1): EAGVTQFPSHSVIEKGQTVTLRCDPISGHDNLYWYRRVMGKEIKFLLHFVKESKQDESGMPNNRFLAERTGGTYSTLKVQPAELEDSGVYFCASSQTASMNTEAFFGQGTRLTVV.

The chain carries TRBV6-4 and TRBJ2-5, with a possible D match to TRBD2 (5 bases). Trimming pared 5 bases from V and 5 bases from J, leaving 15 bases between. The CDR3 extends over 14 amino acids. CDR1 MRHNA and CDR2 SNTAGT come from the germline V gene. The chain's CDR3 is CASSSLGASETQYF. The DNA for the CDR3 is TGTGCCAGCAGTTCCCTGGGAGCTTCGGAGACCCAGTACTTC.

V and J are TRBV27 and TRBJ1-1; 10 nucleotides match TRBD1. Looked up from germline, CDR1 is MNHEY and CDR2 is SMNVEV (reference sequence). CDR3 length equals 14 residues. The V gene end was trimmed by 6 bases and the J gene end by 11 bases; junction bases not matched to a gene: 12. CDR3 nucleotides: TGTGCCAGCAGCCCAGGGGGGACAGGGGATAGGGCTTTCTTT. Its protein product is CASSPGGTGDRAFF.

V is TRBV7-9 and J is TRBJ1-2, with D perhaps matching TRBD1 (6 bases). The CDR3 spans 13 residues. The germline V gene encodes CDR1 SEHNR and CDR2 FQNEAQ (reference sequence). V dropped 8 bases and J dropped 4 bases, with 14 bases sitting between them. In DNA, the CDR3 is TGTGCCAGCTCTGGACAGCCCGTCTATGGCTACACCTTC. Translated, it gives CASSGQPVYGYTF.

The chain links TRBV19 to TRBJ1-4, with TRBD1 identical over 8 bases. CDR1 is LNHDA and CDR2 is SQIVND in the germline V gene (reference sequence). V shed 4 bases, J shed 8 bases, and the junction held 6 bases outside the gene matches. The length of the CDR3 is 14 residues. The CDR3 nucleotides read TGTGCCAGTAGTAGCCAGGGGGCGGGGGAAAAACTGTTTTTT. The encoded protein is CASSSQGAGEKLFF.

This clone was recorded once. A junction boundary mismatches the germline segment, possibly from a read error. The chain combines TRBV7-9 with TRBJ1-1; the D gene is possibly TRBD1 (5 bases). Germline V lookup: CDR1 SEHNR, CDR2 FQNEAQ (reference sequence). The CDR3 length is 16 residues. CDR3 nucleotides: TGTTCCAGCAGCCCGTGGGCGGGACGCCCGAACACTGAAGCTTTCTTT. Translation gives CSSSPWAGRPNTEAFF. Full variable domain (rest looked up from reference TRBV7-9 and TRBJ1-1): DTGVSQNPRHKITKRGQNVTFRCDPISEHNRLYWYRQTLGQGPEFLTYFQNEAQLEKSRLLSDRFSAERPKGSFSTLEIQRTEQGDSAMYLCSSSPWAGRPNTEAFFGQGTRLTVV.